This is a list of T cell receptor beta chains from one sample in a study of cytomegalovirus exposure and HLA in healthy donors. Produced via immunoSEQ multiplex PCR; TCRdb's table is partial and in-frame only. The data contain about 130,000 clones, roughly 80% of them seen just once; the ten biggest clones take up roughly 4%. Sequencing was performed on PBMCs. These TCRs come from a woman aged 40 to 50 in good health and CMV-seropositive. Each CDR3 is given with its conserved first and last residue. The D gene is left open where the match is weak. Clone size is shown for a subset of rows, as once, few, many or a class of expanded clone.

j_gene | v_gene | d_gene | abundance | CDR3nt | CDR3aa
TRBJ2-3 | TRBV2 | TRBD2 | - | TGTGCCAGCATCCTAGCGGGAGCAGATACGCAGTATTTT | CASILAGADTQYF
TRBJ2-3 | TRBV7-2 | TRBD1 | once | TGTGCCAGCAGCCCCTGGCAGGGGGTTGTCACAGATACGCAGTATTTT | CASSPWQGVVTDTQYF
TRBJ2-2 | TRBV7-3 | TRBD2 | few | TGTGCCAGCAGCTTAACGGGCGGGAGTGGAAACACCGGGGAGCTGTTTTTT | CASSLTGGSGNTGELFF
TRBJ2-7 | TRBV29-1 | - | - | TGCAGCGTCACGACAGGTGTAGCCTACGAGCAGTACTTC | CSVTTGVAYEQYF
TRBJ2-3 | TRBV6-6 | TRBD2 | - | TGTGCCAGCACTTTTAGCGGGATAAGCACAGATACGCAGTATTTT | CASTFSGISTDTQYF
TRBJ2-7 | TRBV11-3 | TRBD2 | - | TGTGCCAGCGCCCCAACTAGCGGGAGGGCCTACGAGCAGTACTTC | CASAPTSGRAYEQYF
TRBJ1-2 | TRBV28 | TRBD1 | - | TGTGCCAGCAGTTTAAGGGGGCAATCCTATGGCTACACCTTC | CASSLRGQSYGYTF
TRBJ1-2 | TRBV18 | - | - | TGTGCCAGCTCACCTCCCTCAATCCGAGGGCAATATGGCTACACCTTC | CASSPPSIRGQYGYTF
TRBJ1-1 | TRBV19 | - | - | TGTGCCAGCGAAAAGGGGCGAAACACTGAAGCTTTCTTT | CASEKGRNTEAFF
TRBJ2-5 | TRBV27 | - | - | TGTGCCAGCAGTGCCCAGGGCCGAGAGACCCAGTACTTC | CASSAQGRETQYF
TRBJ2-1 | TRBV7-2 | - | - | TGTGCCAGCATGCAGGGTATAGATGAGCAGTTCTTC | CASMQGIDEQFF
TRBJ2-3 | TRBV7-3 | TRBD1 | - | TGTGCCAGCAGCGCCCGACAGGGGCTGGATACGCAGTATTTT | CASSARQGLDTQYF
TRBJ2-1 | TRBV7-9 | TRBD2 | - | TGTTCCAGCAGCTTAGCTAGCGGAGATTACAATGAGCAGTTCTTC | CSSSLASGDYNEQFF
TRBJ1-1 | TRBV25-1 | - | - | TGTGCCAGCAGTGACCCGGACTGGAACACTGAAGCTTTCTTT | CASSDPDWNTEAFF
TRBJ1-1 | TRBV10-3 | - | - | TGTGCCATCAGTGATAGAGGGAACACTGAAGCTTTCTTT | CAISDRGNTEAFF
TRBJ2-3 | TRBV28 | - | few | TGTGCCAGCAACTTGGGGGGGCAGGGCACAGATACGCAGTATTTT | CASNLGGQGTDTQYF
TRBJ2-7 | TRBV19 | TRBD1 | - | TGTGCCAGTAGTTCTTCTCTGAGGACAGGTTATACCTACGAGCAGTACTTC | CASSSSLRTGYTYEQYF
TRBJ2-6 | TRBV6-6 | - | few | TGTGCCAGCAGTTATCGGTCCTCTGGGGCCAACGTCCTGACTTTC | CASSYRSSGANVLTF
TRBJ1-2 | TRBV19 | - | - | TGTGCCAGTAGTATAGCCGACGAGGCAGCCAACTATGGCTACACCTTC | CASSIADEAANYGYTF
TRBJ2-6 | TRBV5-1 | TRBD2 | - | TGCGCCAGCAGCTTGGTGGGGGGGAGAGCTGGGGCCAACGTCCTGACTTTC | CASSLVGGRAGANVLTF